This T cell receptor (beta chain) was profiled in a study of early T cells in non-severe SARS-CoV-2 infection (dated by TCRdb to about 2021). Regarding the research as a whole: Bulk RNA from unsorted whole blood was used for TCR sequencing, so alpha and beta chains could not be paired. Paper-wide results and their limitations: VDJdb matching was skewed toward anti-spike CD8 responses and likely underestimated virus-specific expansions by missing private and CD4 specificities.

CDR1 and CDR2 (DFQATT, SNEGSKA) derive from the germline V gene (reference sequence). V is cut by 3 bases and J by 3 bases, and the space between the germline ends is 10 bases. The CDR3 measures 13 amino acids from cysteine to phenylalanine. Only the CDR3 DNA stays, 39 bases, in frame from base 1. The study was a case-control design nested within a healthcare worker cohort in London, UK, with weekly nasopharyngeal swab PCR tests and blood sampling. Healthcare workers were enrolled in the week of the UK lockdown, from 23 to 31 March 2020, and were followed every week for up to about 16 weeks. The library was built by means of 5' RACE. The sequencing machine was a NextSeq 500. In the TCR library protocol, unique molecular identifiers were attached to individual cDNA molecules to correct for PCR bias and sequencing error. Both TCR alpha and beta chains were sequenced, and tight co-correlation was observed between alpha and beta sequence abundances in each sample. Concerning the study's data processing: Decombinator V4 was used to perform V gene, J gene and CDR3 annotation of TCR sequences. TCRs were defined as expanded if a significant change between any two time points was detected under a Poisson model with p below 0.0001. TCR abundances were normalised to the total number of TCRs sequenced per sample and were expressed as counts per million. TRAV1-2 paired with TRAJ12, TRAJ20 or TRAJ33 defined MAIT TCRs, while TRAV10 paired with TRAJ18 defined iNKT TCRs. VDJdb, accessed 1 November 2021, was searched for CMV, EBV and SARS-CoV-2 annotated TCRs, with TCRs annotated for multiple antigens excluded. TCRdb itself trimmed the public reads at Q25 with fastp, ran MiXCR and retained productive beta chains. Every CDR3 protein is listed once, alongside the most common genes and DNA of its rows. The V and J calls, along with clone size, are taken from TCRdb and not from the paper's own processing. The sample records under 85,000 distinct CDR3 sequences, roughly 9.4% of which are singletons. 5.9% of the sample comes from the top ten.

This clonotype was recorded a few times. The antigen it recognizes is unknown. Base qualities are not provided; no much larger clone lies one nucleotide away. The TCR comes from an adult who was a healthcare worker with PCR-confirmed SARS-CoV-2 infection or an uninfected control (not recorded which). This receptor chain uses TRBV20-1 and TRBJ2-3; D gene: possibly TRBD2, on 5 matching bases. The specimen was whole blood. At the DNA level, the sequence is TGCAGTGCTAGGTCACGGGGAACAGATACGCAGTATTTT. Its translation reads: CSARSRGTDTQYF.